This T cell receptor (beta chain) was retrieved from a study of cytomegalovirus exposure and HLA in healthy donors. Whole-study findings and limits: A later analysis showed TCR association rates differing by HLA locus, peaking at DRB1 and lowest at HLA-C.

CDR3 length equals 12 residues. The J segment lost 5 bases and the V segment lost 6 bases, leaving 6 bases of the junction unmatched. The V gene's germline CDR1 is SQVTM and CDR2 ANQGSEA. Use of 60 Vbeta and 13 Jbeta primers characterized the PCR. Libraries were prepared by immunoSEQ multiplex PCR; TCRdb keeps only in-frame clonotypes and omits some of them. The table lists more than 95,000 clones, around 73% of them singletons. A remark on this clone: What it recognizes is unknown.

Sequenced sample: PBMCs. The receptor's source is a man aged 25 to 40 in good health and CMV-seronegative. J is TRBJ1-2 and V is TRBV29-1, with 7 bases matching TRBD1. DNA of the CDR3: TGCAGCGTGCTAGAGGGGGCGTATGGCTACACCTTC. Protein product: CSVLEGAYGYTF.